These T cell receptor beta chains were read from a single sample in a study of response to subunit inactivated influenza vaccine. Via MiXCR, TCRdb re-called the RT-PCR reads, giving one row per CDR3 protein. The sample shows roughly 650,000 distinct CDR3 sequences, around 16% of them seen only once. The source was PBMCs from blood, collected approximately 13 days after vaccination. These TCRs come from a man aged 45-65 years who received an inactivated influenza vaccine. CDR3s include the opening cysteine and the closing phenylalanine or tryptophan. The order of the fields is CDR3 DNA, CDR3 protein, J gene, D gene, clone size, V gene. The D gene is left open where the match is weak. Clone size is stated in some rows and not others, as once, few, many or a class when expanded.

TGTGCCAGCAGTCGGGACACCACAGATACGCAGTATTTT | CASSRDTTDTQYF | TRBJ2-3 | NA | NA | TRBV12-3/TRBV12-4
TGCAGTGCTAGAGGGGGGACGATTTACTATGGCTACACCTTC | CSARGGTIYYGYTF | TRBJ1-2 | NA | few | TRBV20-1
TGTGCCAGCAGTTCCTATACCAGGTCTTTCTTC | CASSSYTRSFF | TRBJ2-7 | NA | NA | TRBV28
TGCAGTGCAACCCGACAGGGAACAAATAATTCACCCCTCCACTTT | CSATRQGTNNSPLHF | TRBJ1-6 | TRBD1 | few | TRBV20-1
TGCGCCAGCAGCGCCCGGACTAGCGGGAGTCCGCGCAATGAGCAGTTCTTC | CASSARTSGSPRNEQFF | TRBJ2-1 | TRBD2 | many | TRBV5-1
TGTGCCAGTAGGCTCAGGCGGGCAGATACGCAGTATTTT | CASRLRRADTQYF | TRBJ2-3 | NA | NA | TRBV19
TGTGCCAGCAGTTTCCGACAGATGCCTAATCAGCCCCAGCATTTT | CASSFRQMPNQPQHF | TRBJ1-5 | NA | few | TRBV6-5
TGTGCCAGCAGAAGAGGCGGGAGGGCCCTGGGCGAGCAGTACTTC | CASRRGGRALGEQYF | TRBJ2-7 | TRBD2 | few | TRBV28
TGCAGTGCTGAGGGACCGTGGGCCGGGCGGGAGCAGTACTTC | CSAEGPWAGREQYF | TRBJ2-7 | NA | NA | TRBV20-1
TGTGCCAGCAGTTACGGCGGGAGTGGCGGAGAGACCCAGTACTTC | CASSYGGSGGETQYF | TRBJ2-5 | TRBD2 | NA | TRBV6-2/TRBV6-3
TGTGCCAGCAGCCAACCAGGGGGCGCAAACCCATATGGCTACACCTTC | CASSQPGGANPYGYTF | TRBJ1-2 | TRBD1 | few | TRBV3-1
TGTGCCATCAGTGACCCAGCGGGCAGCAATGAGCAGTTCTTC | CAISDPAGSNEQFF | TRBJ2-1 | NA | few | TRBV10-3
TGTGCCAGCAGCCCAGACAGGGTGGATGAAAAACTGTTTTTT | CASSPDRVDEKLFF | TRBJ1-4 | TRBD1 | NA | TRBV7-2
TGTGCCTGGACCGAGGGACAGGGACCCTATGGCTACACCTTC | CAWTEGQGPYGYTF | TRBJ1-2 | TRBD1 | few | TRBV30
TGCGCCAGCAGCCAAGACGGAGGCGATGAGCAGTTCTTC | CASSQDGGDEQFF | TRBJ2-1 | NA | few | TRBV5-1
TGTGCCAGCAGCCAAGGGGTGGCCTACAATGAGCAGTTCTTC | CASSQGVAYNEQFF | TRBJ2-1 | NA | few | TRBV14
TGTGCCTGCTGTTTAGTAGCTATGAAGCCTTGGGACCACGAGCAGTACTTC | CACCLVAMKPWDHEQYF | TRBJ2-7 | NA | NA | TRBV12-3/TRBV12-4
TGTGCCAGCAGCTTAGGGACAGGGCTGAGCTATGGCTACACCTTC | CASSLGTGLSYGYTF | TRBJ1-2 | TRBD1 | NA | TRBV7-9
TGCAGTGCTAGACCAGGACTAGCGGATTTCTACGAGCAGTACTTC | CSARPGLADFYEQYF | TRBJ2-7 | TRBD2 | NA | TRBV20-1
TGCGCCAGCAGAGGGGGCGCCTCTGGAAACACCATATATTTT | CASRGGASGNTIYF | TRBJ1-3 | TRBD1 | NA | TRBV5-1
TGCGCCAGCAGCCAAGATCCTAGCGGGGGGGCACGAGCCAAAAACATTCAGTACTTC | CASSQDPSGGARAKNIQYF | TRBJ2-4 | TRBD2 | NA | TRBV4-3
TGCAGTGCTAGCGGGGCGGGGAGTGCAGATACGCAGTATTTT | CSASGAGSADTQYF | TRBJ2-3 | NA | many | TRBV20-1
TGCGCCAGCAGTCCGGGACTAGCGGGACAGATGTGGCAAGAGACCCAGTACTTC | CASSPGLAGQMWQETQYF | TRBJ2-5 | TRBD2 | few | TRBV5-1
TGTGCCAGCAGTTCCAGGGCACAGAACACAGATACGCAGTATTTT | CASSSRAQNTDTQYF | TRBJ2-3 | NA | NA | TRBV12-3/TRBV12-4
TGTGCCAGCAGTTTTTCGGGACAGGCAACTTCTGAAAAACTGTTTTTT | CASSFSGQATSEKLFF | TRBJ1-4 | TRBD1 | NA | TRBV12-3/TRBV12-4
TGTGCCAGCAGCTTAGGGGGACTTAACACCGGGGAGCTGTTTTTT | CASSLGGLNTGELFF | TRBJ2-2 | NA | many | TRBV7-2
TGTGCCAGCAGCAAAGGTCGGGGGTTCCAAGAGACCCAGTACTTC | CASSKGRGFQETQYF | TRBJ2-5 | NA | NA | TRBV21-1